The 7 T cell receptor beta chains in this list originate from one sample, sequenced in a study of response to subunit inactivated influenza vaccine. TCRdb re-called the RT-PCR reads with MiXCR, one entry per CDR3 protein. The sample shows 450,000 to 600,000 distinct CDR3 sequences, less than 8% of them seen only once. The sequencing here drew on PBMCs from blood, taken around 25 months after vaccination. These receptors were obtained from a man aged 45 to 75 who received an inactivated influenza vaccine.

This clonotype has a handful of counts. The chain links TRBV12-3 or TRBV12-4 to TRBJ2-3; D may be TRBD1 (6 bases). The CDR3 runs to 14 residues. V lost 6 bases to trimming and J lost 2 bases, with 12 bases between them. In DNA, the CDR3 is TGTGCCAGCAGATCAGGGGATTACACAGATACGCAGTATTTT. Its protein product is CASRSGDYTDTQYF.

This clonotype was recorded many times. This chain joins TRBV5-1 and TRBJ2-3, with 7 bases aligning to TRBD2. CDR3 length: 14 amino acids. Germline V CDR1 and CDR2: SGHRS, YFSETQ. Germline trimming cut 0 bases from V and 3 bases from J; bases unmatched to any gene: 1. As DNA, the CDR3 is TGCGCCAGCAGCTTGGAGCGGGATACAGATACGCAGTATTTT. It translates to CASSLERDTDTQYF.

This clonotype was counted a few times. The chain joins TRBV7-8 to TRBJ2-2; D is undetermined. Germline V lookup: CDR1 SGHVS, CDR2 FQNEAQ. The CDR3 runs to 15 residues. The V end lost 1 base, the J end lost 7 bases, and 13 bases lay between the germline ends. The CDR3 sequence is CASSLGGREYGELFF. The CDR3 region has the DNA TGTGCCAGCAGCTTAGGAGGAAGGGAATACGGGGAGCTGTTTTTT.

V and J are TRBV27 and TRBJ2-1, with a weak D call TRBD1 (6 bases). Trimming took off 6 bases at V and 6 bases at J, with 30 bases between the two ends. This CDR3 spans 19 amino acids. CDR1 and CDR2 (germline): MNHEY, SMNVEV (reference sequence). CDR3: CASRATLVGALSRFNEQFF. The CDR3 coding sequence is TGTGCCAGCAGAGCTACCTTGGTGGGGGCGCTTAGTCGGTTCAATGAGCAGTTCTTC.

In this sample, this clonotype turned up a few times. The V gene is TRBV28, the J gene TRBJ1-5, with a weak D call TRBD1 (6 bases). Per germline, CDR1 MDHEN and CDR2 SYDVKM. V was clipped by 7 bases and J by 4 bases, with 11 bases between them. CDR3 length equals 13 residues. CDR3 sequence reads: CASTWGQNQPQHF. The CDR3 region has the DNA TGTGCCAGCACCTGGGGACAAAATCAGCCCCAGCATTTT. The full variable domain, its missing parts supplied by reference TRBV28 and TRBJ1-5, is DVKVTQSSRYLVKRTGEKVFLECVQDMDHENMFWYRQDPGLGLRLIYFSYDVKMKEKGDIPEGYSVSREKKERFSLILESASTNQTSMYLCASTWGQNQPQHFGDGTRLSIL.

The CDR3 nucleotides are TGCAGTGCTGACGGGACCCTGGGCACCGGGGAGCTGTTTTTT. Its protein is CSADGTLGTGELFF. The chain joins TRBV20-1 to TRBJ2-2, with D possibly called TRBD1 or TRBD2 (5 bases each). The V gene lost 5 bases and the J gene lost 4 bases, with 14 bases spanning the gap. Germline CDR1 is DFQATT and CDR2 is SNEGSKA (reference sequence). CDR3 length: 14 amino acids.

J is TRBJ2-5 and V is TRBV20-1; D remains unclear. The CDR3 covers 11 residues. CDR1 is DFQATT, CDR2 SNEGSKA, per germline (reference sequence). Trimming removed 5 bases at V and 1 base at J, with 5 bases between. CDR3 protein: CSALGQETQYF. In nucleotides, the CDR3 is TGCAGTGCTCTGGGCCAAGAGACCCAGTACTTC.